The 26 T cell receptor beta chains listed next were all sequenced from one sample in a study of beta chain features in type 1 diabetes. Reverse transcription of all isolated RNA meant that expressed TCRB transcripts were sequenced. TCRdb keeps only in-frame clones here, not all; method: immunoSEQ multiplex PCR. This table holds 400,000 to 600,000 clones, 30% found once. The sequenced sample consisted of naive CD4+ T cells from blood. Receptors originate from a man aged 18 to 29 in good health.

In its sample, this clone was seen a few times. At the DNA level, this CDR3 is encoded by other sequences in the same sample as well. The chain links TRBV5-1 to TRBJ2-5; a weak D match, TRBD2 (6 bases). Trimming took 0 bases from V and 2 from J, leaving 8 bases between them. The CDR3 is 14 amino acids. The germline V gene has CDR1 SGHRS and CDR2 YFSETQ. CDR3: CASSLAGEQETQYF. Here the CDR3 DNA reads TGCGCCAGCAGCTTGGCGGGGGAGCAAGAGACCCAGTACTTC.

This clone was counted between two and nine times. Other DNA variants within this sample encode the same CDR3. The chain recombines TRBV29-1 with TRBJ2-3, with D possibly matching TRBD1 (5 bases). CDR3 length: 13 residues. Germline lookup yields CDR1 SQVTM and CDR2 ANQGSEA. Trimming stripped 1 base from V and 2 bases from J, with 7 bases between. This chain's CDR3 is CSVEAGSTDTQYF. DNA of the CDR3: TGCAGCGTTGAAGCAGGGTCCACAGATACGCAGTATTTT.

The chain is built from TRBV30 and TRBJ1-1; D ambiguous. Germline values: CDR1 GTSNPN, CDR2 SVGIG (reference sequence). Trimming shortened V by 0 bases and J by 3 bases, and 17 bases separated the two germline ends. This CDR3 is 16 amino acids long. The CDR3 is CAWSVRGMYAYTEAFF. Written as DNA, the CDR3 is TGTGCCTGGAGTGTACGCGGTATGTATGCGTACACTGAAGCTTTCTTT.

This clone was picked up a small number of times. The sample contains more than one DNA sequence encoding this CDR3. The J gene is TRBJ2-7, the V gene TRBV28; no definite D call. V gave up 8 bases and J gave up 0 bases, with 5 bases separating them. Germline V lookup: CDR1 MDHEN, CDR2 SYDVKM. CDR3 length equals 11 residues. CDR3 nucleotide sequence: TGTGCCAGCCGTAGCTCCTACGAGCAGTACTTC. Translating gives CASRSSYEQYF.

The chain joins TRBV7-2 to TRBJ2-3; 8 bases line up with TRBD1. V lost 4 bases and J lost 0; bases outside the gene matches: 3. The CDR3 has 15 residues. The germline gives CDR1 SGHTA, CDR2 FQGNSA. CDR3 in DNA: TGTGCCAGCAGCTACTGGACAGGGAGCACAGATACGCAGTATTTT. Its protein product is CASSYWTGSTDTQYF.

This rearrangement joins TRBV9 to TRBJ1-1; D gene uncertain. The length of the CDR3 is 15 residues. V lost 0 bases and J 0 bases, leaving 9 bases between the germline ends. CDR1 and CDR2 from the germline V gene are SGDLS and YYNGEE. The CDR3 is CASSVGLAVNTEAFF. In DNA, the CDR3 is TGTGCCAGCAGCGTAGGGCTGGCCGTGAACACTGAAGCTTTCTTT.

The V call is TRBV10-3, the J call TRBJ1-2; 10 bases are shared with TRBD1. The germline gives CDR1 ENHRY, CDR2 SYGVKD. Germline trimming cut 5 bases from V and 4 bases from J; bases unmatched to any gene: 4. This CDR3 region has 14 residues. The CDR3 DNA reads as TGTGCCATCAGTCGACAGGGGGCTACCTATGGCTACACCTTC. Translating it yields CAISRQGATYGYTF.

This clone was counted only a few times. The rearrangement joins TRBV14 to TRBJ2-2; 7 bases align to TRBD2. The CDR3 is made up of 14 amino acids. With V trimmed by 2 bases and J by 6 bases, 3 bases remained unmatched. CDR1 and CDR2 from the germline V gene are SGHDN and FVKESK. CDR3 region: CASSQRLAAGELFF. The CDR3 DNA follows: TGTGCCAGCAGCCAACGACTAGCTGCCGGGGAGCTGTTTTTT.

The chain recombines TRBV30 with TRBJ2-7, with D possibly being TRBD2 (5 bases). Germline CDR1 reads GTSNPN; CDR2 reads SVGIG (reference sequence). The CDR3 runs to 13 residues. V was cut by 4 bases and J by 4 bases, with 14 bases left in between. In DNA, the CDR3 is TGTGCCTGGACCAACCCGGGATTTTACGAGCAGTACTTC. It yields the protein CAWTNPGFYEQYF.

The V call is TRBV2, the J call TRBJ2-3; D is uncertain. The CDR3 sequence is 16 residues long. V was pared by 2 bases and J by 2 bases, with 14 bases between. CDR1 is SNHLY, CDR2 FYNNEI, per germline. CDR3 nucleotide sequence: TGTGCCAGCAGTGAACTTCGGTCCTCGGACACAGATACGCAGTATTTT. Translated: CASSELRSSDTDTQYF. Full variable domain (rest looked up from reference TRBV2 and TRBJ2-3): EPEVTQTPSHQVTQMGQEVILRCVPISNHLYFYWYRQILGQKVEFLVSFYNNEISEKSEIFDDQFSVERPDGSNFTLKIRSTKLEDSAMYFCASSELRSSDTDTQYFGPGTRLTVL.

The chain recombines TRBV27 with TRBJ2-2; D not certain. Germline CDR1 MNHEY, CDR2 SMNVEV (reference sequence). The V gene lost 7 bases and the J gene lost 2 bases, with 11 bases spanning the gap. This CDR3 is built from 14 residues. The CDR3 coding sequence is TGTGCCAGCATGGGAATGGGAAACACCGGGGAGCTGTTTTTT. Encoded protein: CASMGMGNTGELFF.

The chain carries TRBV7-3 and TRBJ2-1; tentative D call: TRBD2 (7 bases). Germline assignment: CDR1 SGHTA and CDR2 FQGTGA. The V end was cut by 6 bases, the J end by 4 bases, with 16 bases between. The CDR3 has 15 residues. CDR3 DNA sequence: TGTGCCAGCAGTCTGGGGGCTAGCGGATACAATGAGCAGTTCTTC. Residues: CASSLGASGYNEQFF. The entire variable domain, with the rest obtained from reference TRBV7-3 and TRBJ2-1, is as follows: GAGVSQTPSNKVTEKGKYVELRCDPISGHTALYWYRQSLGQGPEFLIYFQGTGAADDSGLPNDRFFAVRPEGSVSTLKIQRTERGDSAVYLCASSLGASGYNEQFFGPGTRLTVL.

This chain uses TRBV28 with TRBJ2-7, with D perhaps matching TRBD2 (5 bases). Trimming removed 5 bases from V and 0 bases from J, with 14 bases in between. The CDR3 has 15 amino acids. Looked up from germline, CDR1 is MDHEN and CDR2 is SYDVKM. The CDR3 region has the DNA TGTGCCAGCAGTGTCCAGAGGGTAAGCTCCTACGAGCAGTACTTC. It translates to CASSVQRVSSYEQYF.

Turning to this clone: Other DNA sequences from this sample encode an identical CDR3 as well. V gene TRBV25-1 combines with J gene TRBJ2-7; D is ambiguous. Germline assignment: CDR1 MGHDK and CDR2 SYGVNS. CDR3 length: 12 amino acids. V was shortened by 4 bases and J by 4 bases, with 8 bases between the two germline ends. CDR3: CASSATSYEQYF. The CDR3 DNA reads TGTGCCAGCAGTGCAACGTCTTACGAGCAGTACTTC.

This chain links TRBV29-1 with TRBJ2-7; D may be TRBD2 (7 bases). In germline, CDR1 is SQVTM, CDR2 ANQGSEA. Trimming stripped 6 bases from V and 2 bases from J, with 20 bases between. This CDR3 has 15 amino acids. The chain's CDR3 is CSVRGGNKGTYEQYF. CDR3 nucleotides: TGCAGCGTGAGGGGGGGAAATAAAGGCACCTACGAGCAGTACTTC.

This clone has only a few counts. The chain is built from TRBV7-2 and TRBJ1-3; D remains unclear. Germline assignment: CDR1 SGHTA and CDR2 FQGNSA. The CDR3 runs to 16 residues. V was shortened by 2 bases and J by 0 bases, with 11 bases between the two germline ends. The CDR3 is CASSLYGSYSGNTIYF. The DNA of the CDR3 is TGTGCCAGCAGCTTATACGGAAGCTACTCTGGAAACACCATATATTTT.

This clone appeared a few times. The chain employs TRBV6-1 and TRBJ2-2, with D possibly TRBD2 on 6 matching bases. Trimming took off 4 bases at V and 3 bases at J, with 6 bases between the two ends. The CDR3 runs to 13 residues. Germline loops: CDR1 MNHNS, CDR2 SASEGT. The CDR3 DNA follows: TGTGCCAGCAGTGCGGGGGACACCGGGGAGCTGTTTTTT. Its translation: CASSAGDTGELFF.

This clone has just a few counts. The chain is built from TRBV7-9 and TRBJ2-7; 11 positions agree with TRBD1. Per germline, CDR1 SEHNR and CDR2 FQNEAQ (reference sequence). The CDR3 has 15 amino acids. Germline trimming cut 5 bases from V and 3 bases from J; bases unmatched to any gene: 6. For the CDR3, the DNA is TGTGCCAGCAGCCCTACCGGGACAGGGGGCTACGAGCAGTACTTC. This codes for CASSPTGTGGYEQYF.

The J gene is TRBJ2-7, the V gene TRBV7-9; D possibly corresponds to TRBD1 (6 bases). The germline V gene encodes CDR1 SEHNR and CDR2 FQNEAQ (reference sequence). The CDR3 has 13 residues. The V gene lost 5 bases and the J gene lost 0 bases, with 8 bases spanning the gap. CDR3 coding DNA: TGTGCCAGCAGCGACAGGAGCTCCTACGAGCAGTACTTC. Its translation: CASSDRSSYEQYF. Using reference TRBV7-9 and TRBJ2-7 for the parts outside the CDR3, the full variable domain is DTGVSQNPRHKITKRGQNVTFRCDPISEHNRLYWYRQTLGQGPEFLTYFQNEAQLEKSRLLSDRFSAERPKGSFSTLEIQRTEQGDSAMYLCASSDRSSYEQYFGPGTRLTVT.

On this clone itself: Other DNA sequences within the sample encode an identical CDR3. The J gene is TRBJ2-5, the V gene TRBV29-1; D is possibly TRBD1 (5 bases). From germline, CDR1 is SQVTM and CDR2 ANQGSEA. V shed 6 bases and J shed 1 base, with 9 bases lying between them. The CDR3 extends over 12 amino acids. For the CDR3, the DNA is TGCAGCGTGCTGGGGCTCCAAGAGACCCAGTACTTC. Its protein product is CSVLGLQETQYF. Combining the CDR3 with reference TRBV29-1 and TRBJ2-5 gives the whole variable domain SAVISQKPSRDICQRGTSLTIQCQVDSQVTMMFWYRQQPGQSLTLIATANQGSEATYESGFVIDKFPISRPNLTFSTLTVSNMSPEDSSIYLCSVLGLQETQYFGPGTRLLVL.

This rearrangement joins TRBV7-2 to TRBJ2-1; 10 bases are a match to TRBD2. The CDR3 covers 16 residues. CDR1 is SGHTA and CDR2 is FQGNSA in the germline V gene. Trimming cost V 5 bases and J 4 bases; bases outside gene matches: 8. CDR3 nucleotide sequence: TGTGCCAGCAGCCGCGCCGGGACTAGCGCTTACAATGAGCAGTTCTTC. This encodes CASSRAGTSAYNEQFF.

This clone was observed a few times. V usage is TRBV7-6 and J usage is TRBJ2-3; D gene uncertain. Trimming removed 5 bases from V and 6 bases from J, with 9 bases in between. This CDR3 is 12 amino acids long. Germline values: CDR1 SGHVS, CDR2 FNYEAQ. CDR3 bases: TGTGCCAGCAGCCTCTTTCGGGATACGCAGTATTTT. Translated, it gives CASSLFRDTQYF.

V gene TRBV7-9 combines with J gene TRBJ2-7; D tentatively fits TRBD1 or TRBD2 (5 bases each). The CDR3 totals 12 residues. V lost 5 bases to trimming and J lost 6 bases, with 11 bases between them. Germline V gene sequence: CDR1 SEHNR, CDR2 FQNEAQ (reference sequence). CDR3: CASSEGSGEQYF. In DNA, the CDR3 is TGTGCCAGCAGCGAGGGGAGCGGCGAGCAGTACTTC.

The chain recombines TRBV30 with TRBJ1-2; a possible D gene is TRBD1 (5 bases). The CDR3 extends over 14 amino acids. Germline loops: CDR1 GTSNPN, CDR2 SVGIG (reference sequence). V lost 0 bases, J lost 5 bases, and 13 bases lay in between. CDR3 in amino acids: CAWSVPGPAYGYTF. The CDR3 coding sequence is TGTGCCTGGAGTGTTCCAGGGCCGGCGTATGGCTACACCTTC. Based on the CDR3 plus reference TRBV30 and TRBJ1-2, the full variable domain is SQTIHQWPATLVQPVGSPLSLECTVEGTSNPNLYWYRQAAGRGLQLLFYSVGIGQISSEVPQNLSASRPQDRQFILSSKKLLLSDSGFYLCAWSVPGPAYGYTFGSGTRLTVV.

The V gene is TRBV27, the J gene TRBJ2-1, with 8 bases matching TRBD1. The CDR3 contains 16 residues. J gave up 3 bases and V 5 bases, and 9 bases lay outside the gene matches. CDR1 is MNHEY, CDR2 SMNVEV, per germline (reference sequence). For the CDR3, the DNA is TGTGCCAGCAGTGTCAGGGGGCTTATAGTCTACAATGAGCAGTTCTTC. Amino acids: CASSVRGLIVYNEQFF.

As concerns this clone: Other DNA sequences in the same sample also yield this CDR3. The CDR3 bases are TGTGCCAGTTCCCGGGACAGGGGAGAAAAACTGTTTTTT. Amino acid sequence: CASSRDRGEKLFF. This chain connects TRBV6-5 to TRBJ1-4, with 10 bases fitting TRBD1. After removal of 9 bases from V and 8 bases from J, the junction contained 6 bases not matched to a gene. The CDR3 has 13 residues. Germline CDR1 MNHEY, CDR2 SVGAGI.